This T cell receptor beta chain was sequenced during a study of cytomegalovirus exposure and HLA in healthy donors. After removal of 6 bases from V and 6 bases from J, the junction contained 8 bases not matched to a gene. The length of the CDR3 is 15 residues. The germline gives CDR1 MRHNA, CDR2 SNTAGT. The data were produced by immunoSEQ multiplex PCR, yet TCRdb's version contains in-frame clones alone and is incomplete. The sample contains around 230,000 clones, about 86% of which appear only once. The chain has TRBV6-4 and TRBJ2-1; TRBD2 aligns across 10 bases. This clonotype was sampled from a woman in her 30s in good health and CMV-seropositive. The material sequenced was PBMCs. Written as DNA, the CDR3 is TGTGCCAGCAGACTTCTAGCGGGAGCTTCCAATGAGCAGTTCTTC. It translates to CASRLLAGASNEQFF.